Reported below is one T cell receptor (beta chain). Which antigen it targets is not known. Base quality data are lacking; no much larger clone is found one base away. This sample stems from a study of T cell changes during pregnancy in multiple sclerosis (dated by TCRdb to 2018 to 2020). About the full investigation: The study examined how the T cell repertoire changed over the course of pregnancy in women with multiple sclerosis.

The library was prepared using the immunoSEQ multiplex PCR assay. Here the immuneACCESS table is served through TCRdb, limited to in-frame sequences with V and J called. Missing clones are a known gap in these copies; in checked studies unresolved V genes cover under half, and the rest lacks a known reason. This sample gives roughly 31,000 clones in total; more than 80% of them show up just once. 0.65% to 0.9% of the sample rests with the top ten. The CDR3 holds 13 amino acids from the cysteine to the phenylalanine. Only the CDR3 DNA is retained, 39 bases long and in frame from the first base. The V and J ends are trimmed by 8 bases and 2 bases, leaving 12 bases between them. The germline V gene yields ENHRY for CDR1 and SYGVKD for CDR2.

Here the sequenced sample was CD4+ T cells from peripheral blood mononuclear cells, taken in the first trimester of pregnancy. The rearrangement joined TRBV10-3 to TRBJ1-1; a weak D assignment points to TRBD1 (5 bases agree). This clonotype was sampled from a female donor with multiple sclerosis, enrolled in a pregnancy study. At the DNA level, the sequence is TGTGCCATCCAGGGATTTTCTAACACTGAAGCTTTCTTT. This translates into CAIQGFSNTEAFF.